This T cell receptor beta chain was retrieved from a study of OX40 agonist ivuxolimab in advanced cancers. Turning to the study itself: In this cohort, patients received ivuxolimab, an agonistic anti-OX40 (CD134) antibody. Study-wide results and limits: CD4+ and CD8+ blood T cells expanded clonally by week 6 at 0.1 to 3.0 mg/kg. Compared with CD4+, CD8+ T cells on average had more expanded clones.

Patients with autoimmune history or systemic immunosuppression were excluded. Repertoires were generated with immunoSEQ multiplex PCR, while TCRdb's copy carries only in-frame clones and drops some. The sample contains tens of thousands of clones, around 84% of which appear only once. This clone was found once. What it binds is not known. V gave up 3 bases and J gave up 1 base, with 9 bases separating them. The CDR3 loop spans 14 amino acids. Per the germline V gene, CDR1 is SGHKS and CDR2 is YYEKEE (reference sequence). Source: CD4+ or CD8+ T cells sorted from blood, taken in a trial of the OX40 agonist ivuxolimab. The TCR originated in an adult with an advanced solid tumor such as melanoma, head and neck, liver or kidney cancer. The chain joins TRBV5-5 to TRBJ2-3, with D hard to call. Here the CDR3 DNA reads TGTGCCAGCAGCTGGGCCCTGGGCACAGATACGCAGTATTTT. This sequence encodes CASSWALGTDTQYF. Supplemented by reference TRBV5-5 and TRBJ2-3, the full variable domain reads DAGVTQSPTHLIKTRGQQVTLRCSPISGHKSVSWYQQVLGQGPQFIFQYYEKEERGRGNFPDRFSARQFPNYSSELNVNALLLGDSALYLCASSWALGTDTQYFGPGTRLTVL.